This entry concerns a single TCR beta chain. No antigen is known for it. The CDR3 spans 15 residues. Germline V gene sequence: CDR1 KGHSH, CDR2 LQKENI. The V gene lost 2 bases and the J gene lost 0 bases, with 10 bases spanning the gap. This sample stems from a study of shared clonotypes between healthy human individuals. Regarding the study as a whole: The study found lower generation probabilities in non-shared clonotypes than in those shared by all four donors.

Data came from immunoSEQ multiplex PCR; TCRdb stores just in-frame clones and leaves some out. The repertoire holds about 2.3 million clones, with 85% to 95% as singletons. The sequence was obtained from a man between 18 and 35 years old in good health. Some clones in this sample may be carry-over from other donors' samples. The V call is TRBV18, the J call TRBJ1-1; D remains ambiguous. Sequenced material: naive CD4+ T cells from PBMCs. This sample's subset: CD45RA+ positively selected. The CDR3 loop reads CASSPGNSMNTEAFF. The CDR3 coding sequence is TGTGCCAGCTCACCAGGGAACAGTATGAACACTGAAGCTTTCTTT.